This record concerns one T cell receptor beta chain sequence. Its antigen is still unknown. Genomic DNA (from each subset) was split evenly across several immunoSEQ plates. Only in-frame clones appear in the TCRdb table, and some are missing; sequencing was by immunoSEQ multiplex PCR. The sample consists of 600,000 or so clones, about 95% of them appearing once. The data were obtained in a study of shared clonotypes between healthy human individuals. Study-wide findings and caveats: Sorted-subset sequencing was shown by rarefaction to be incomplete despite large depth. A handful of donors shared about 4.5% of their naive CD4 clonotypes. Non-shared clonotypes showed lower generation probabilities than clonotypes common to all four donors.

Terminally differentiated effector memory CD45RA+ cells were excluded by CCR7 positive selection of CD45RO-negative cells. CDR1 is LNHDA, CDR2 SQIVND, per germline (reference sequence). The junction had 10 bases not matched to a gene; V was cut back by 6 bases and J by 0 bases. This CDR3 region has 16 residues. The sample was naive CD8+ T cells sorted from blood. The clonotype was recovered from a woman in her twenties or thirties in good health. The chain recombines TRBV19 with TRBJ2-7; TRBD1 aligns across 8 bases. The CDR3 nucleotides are TGTGCCAGTAGCAGGGACAGGTTTCTCAACTCCTACGAGCAGTACTTC. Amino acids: CASSRDRFLNSYEQYF. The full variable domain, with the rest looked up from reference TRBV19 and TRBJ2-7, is DGGITQSPKYLFRKEGQNVTLSCEQNLNHDAMYWYRQDPGQGLRLIYYSQIVNDFQKGDIAEGYSVSREKKESFPLTVTSAQKNPTAFYLCASSRDRFLNSYEQYFGPGTRLTVT.